The present TCR beta chain was sequenced within a study of shared clonotypes between healthy human individuals. Study outcomes and limitations: It was only blood that was sampled, and tissue repertoires likely differ. Rarefaction demonstrated incomplete sorted-subset sequencing despite large depth.

Sorted-subset replicate PCR reactions contained 200 to 250 ng DNA, corresponding to about 30,000 T cell genomes. Produced via immunoSEQ multiplex PCR; TCRdb's table is partial and in-frame only. The data contain more than 900,000 clones, approximately 80% of them singletons. Details on this clone: The antigen is unknown.

There are 16 residues in the CDR3. The germline gives CDR1 MNHNS, CDR2 SASEGT. Trimming stripped 3 bases from V and 4 bases from J, with 16 bases between. Input material: memory CD4+ T cells from PBMCs. Sample subset: CD45RA-negative fraction. The rearrangement links TRBV6-1 to TRBJ2-1, with D maybe TRBD1 (6 bases). The clonotype originates from a man aged 18 to 29 in good health. Some clones in this sample may be carry-over from other donors' samples. CDR3 protein: CASSDRTAQIYNEQFF. In nucleotides, the CDR3 is TGTGCCAGCAGTGACAGGACAGCCCAGATTTACAATGAGCAGTTCTTC.